This TCR beta chain emerged from a study of shared clonotypes between healthy human individuals. The wider study: Contributing individuals were a couple of females and a few males aged 18 to 49.

On this clone: Distinct nucleotide sequences in the sample also encode this CDR3.

The assay was immunoSEQ multiplex PCR, and TCRdb's table has in-frame clones only and misses some. The top ten hold approximately 13% of the sample, which has roughly 490,000 clones, approximately 80% seen once. This receptor was identified in a woman aged 40 to 50 in good health. Some clones in this sample may be carry-over from other donors' samples. Sequences were obtained from PBMCs.

CDR3 protein: CASSRDGYGYTF. The DNA of the CDR3 is TGTGCCAGCAGCAGGGACGGCTATGGCTACACCTTC. V and J are TRBV7-9 and TRBJ1-2; maybe TRBD1 (5 bases). The CDR3 is made up of 12 amino acids. Deletions cut 5 bases from V and 4 bases from J, with 8 bases between. The germline V gene encodes CDR1 SEHNR and CDR2 FQNEAQ (reference sequence).